Given below is one TCR beta chain in context. This sample is part of a study of blood T cell repertoires in COVID-19. Overall study context: Acute and convalescent COVID-19 samples came from the United States, Italy and Spain.

Residents of about two dozen US areas, aged roughly 18 to 95 years, made up the participants. The authors' processing: The authors estimated nucleated cell counts from reference gene primer amplification. Sequencing was performed with immunoSEQ multiplex PCR; in TCRdb, only in-frame clones are kept and a portion is missing. The D gene and trimming were derived from the DNA, and the V and J assignments and clone size from that table. The table lists approximately 230,000 clones, about nine tenths of them singletons. The germline gives CDR1 MDHEN, CDR2 SYDVKM. This CDR3 is built from 14 residues. V lost 5 bases and J lost 0, with 10 bases in between.

The chain couples TRBV28 to TRBJ2-5, with unresolved D. The source is a man between 18 and 29 years old who had recovered from COVID-19. Sequenced: PBMCs or T cells enriched from blood (not recorded which). CDR3 sequence: CASSPSVYQETQYF. The CDR3 coding sequence is TGTGCCAGCAGTCCGTCGGTGTACCAAGAGACCCAGTACTTC.